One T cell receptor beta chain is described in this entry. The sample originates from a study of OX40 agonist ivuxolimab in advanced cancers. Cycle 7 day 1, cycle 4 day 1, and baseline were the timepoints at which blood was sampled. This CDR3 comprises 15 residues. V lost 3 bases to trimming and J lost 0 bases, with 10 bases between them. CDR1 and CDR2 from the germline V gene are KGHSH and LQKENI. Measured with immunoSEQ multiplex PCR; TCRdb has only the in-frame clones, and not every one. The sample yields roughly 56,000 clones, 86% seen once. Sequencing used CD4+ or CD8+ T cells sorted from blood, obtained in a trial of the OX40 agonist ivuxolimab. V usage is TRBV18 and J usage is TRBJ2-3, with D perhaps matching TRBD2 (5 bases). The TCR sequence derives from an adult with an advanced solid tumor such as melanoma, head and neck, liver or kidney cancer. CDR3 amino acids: CASSPRGTSTDTQYF. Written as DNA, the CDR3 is TGTGCCAGCTCACCCCGGGGTACGAGCACAGATACGCAGTATTTT.